This TCR beta chain is from a study of CD8 T cells in ankylosing spondylitis. Points from the study as a whole: Past studies reported some motif variants in reactive arthritis synovial fluid and blood. The authors found the disease-linked clones to be CD8+ and relatively rare in peripheral blood. For ankylosing spondylitis blood, a TCR beta motif of 7 or 8 highly homologous variants appeared characteristic.

About this clonotype: Its antigen is undetermined.

The CDR3 loop spans 16 amino acids. The germline V gene has CDR1 MDHEN and CDR2 SYDVKM. Trimming cost V 5 bases and J 0 bases; bases outside gene matches: 7. Each CDR3 protein gets one entry after TCRdb re-called the 5' RACE reads with MiXCR. This table has fewer than 550,000 distinct CDR3 sequences, roughly 5.2% appearing once. The sequence derives from a male donor with ankylosing spondylitis. Sequencing used blood, either unsorted or a sorted T cell fraction (not recorded which). This chain joins TRBV28 and TRBJ2-1; 7 bases match TRBD2. CDR3 nucleotides: TGTGCCAGCAGTCCCTATGGCGGGGGCTCCTACAATGAGCAGTTCTTC. Protein sequence: CASSPYGGGSYNEQFF.